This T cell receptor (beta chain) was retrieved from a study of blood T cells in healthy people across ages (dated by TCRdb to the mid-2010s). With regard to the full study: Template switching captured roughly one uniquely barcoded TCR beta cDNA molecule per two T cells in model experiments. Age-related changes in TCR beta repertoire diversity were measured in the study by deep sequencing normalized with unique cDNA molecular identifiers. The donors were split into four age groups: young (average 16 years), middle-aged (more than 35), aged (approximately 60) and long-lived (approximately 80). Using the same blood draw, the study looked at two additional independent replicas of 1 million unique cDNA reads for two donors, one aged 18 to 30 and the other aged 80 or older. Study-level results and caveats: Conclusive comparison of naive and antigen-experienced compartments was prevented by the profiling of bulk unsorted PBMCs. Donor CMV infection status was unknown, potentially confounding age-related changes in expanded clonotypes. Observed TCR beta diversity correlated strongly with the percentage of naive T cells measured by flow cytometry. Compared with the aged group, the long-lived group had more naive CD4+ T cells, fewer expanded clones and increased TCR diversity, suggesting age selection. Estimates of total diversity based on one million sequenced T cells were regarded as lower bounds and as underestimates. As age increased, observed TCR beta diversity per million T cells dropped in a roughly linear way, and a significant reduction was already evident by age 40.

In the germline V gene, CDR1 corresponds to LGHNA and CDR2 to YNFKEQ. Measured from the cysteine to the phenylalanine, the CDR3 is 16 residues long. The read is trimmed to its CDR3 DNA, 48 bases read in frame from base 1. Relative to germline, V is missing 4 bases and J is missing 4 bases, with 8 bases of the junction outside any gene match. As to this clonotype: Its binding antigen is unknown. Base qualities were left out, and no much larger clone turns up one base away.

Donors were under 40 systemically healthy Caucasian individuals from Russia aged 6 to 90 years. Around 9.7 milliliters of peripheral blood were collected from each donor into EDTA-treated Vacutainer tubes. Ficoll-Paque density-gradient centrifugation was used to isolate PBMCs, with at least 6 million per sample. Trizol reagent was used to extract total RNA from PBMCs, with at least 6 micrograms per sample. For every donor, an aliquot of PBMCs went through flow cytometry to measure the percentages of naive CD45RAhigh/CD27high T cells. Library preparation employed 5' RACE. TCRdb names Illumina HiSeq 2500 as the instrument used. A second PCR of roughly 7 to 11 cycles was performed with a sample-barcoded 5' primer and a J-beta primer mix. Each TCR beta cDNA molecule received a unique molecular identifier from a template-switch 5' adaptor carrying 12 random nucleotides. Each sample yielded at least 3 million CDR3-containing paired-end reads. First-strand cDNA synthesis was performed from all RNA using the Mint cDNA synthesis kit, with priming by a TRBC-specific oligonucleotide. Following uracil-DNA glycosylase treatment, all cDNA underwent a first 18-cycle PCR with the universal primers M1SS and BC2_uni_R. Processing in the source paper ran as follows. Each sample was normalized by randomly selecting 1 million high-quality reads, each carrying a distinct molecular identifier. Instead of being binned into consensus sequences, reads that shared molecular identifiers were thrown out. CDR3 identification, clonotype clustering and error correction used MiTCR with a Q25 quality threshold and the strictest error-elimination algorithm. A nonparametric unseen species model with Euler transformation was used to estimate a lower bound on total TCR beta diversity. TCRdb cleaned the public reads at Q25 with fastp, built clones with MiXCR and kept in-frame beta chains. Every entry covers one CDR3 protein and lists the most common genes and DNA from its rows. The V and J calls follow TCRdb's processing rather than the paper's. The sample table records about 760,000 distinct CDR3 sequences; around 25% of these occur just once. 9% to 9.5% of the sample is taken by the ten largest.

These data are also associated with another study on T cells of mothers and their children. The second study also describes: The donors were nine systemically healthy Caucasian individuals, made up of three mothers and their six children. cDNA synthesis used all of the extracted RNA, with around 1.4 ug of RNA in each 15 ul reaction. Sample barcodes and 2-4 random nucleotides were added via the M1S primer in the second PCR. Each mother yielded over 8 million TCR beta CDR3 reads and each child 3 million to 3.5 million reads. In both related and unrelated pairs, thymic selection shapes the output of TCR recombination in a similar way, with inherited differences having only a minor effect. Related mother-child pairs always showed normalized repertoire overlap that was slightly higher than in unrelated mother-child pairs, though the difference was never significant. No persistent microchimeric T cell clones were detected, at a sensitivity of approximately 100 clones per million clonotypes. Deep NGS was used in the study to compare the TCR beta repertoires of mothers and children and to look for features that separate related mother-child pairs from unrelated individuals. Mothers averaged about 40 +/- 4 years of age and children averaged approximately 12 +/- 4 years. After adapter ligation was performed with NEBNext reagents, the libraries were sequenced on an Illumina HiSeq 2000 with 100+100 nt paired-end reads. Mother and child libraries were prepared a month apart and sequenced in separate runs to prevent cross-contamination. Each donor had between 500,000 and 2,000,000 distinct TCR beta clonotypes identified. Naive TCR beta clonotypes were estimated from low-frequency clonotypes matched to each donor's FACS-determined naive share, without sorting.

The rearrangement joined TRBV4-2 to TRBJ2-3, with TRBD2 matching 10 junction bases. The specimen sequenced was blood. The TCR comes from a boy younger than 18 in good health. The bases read TGTGCCAGCAGCCTAATAGCGGGGGGCGGATCAGATACGCAGTATTTT. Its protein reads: CASSLIAGGGSDTQYF.